A selection of T cell receptor beta chains follows, all from one sample in a study of PD-1 blockade in classical Hodgkin lymphoma. Generated by immunoSEQ multiplex PCR, the TCRdb table keeps only in-frame clones and is missing some. The repertoire has 130,000 to 150,000 clones, approximately 80% of them found once; the top ten carry roughly 9.2%. The sample here was peripheral blood mononuclear cells (PBMCs), taken before the second cycle of nivolumab. These receptors were obtained from a human donor with classical Hodgkin lymphoma. Both conserved end residues are part of each CDR3. The D gene is left open where the match is weak. Size values are once, few and many counts, or a class for expanded clones, and some rows have none.

V gene: TRBV6-6; clone size: NA; J gene: TRBJ1-5; D gene: NA; CDR3 DNA: TGTGCCAGCAGTTACTCCACCCAGGGTCAGCCCCAGCATTTT; CDR3 protein: CASSYSTQGQPQHF
V gene: TRBV19; clone size: few; J gene: TRBJ1-3; D gene: NA; CDR3 DNA: TGTGCCAGTCGAGCAGGGAGAGCTGGAAACACCATATATTTT; CDR3 protein: CASRAGRAGNTIYF
V gene: TRBV21-1; clone size: NA; J gene: TRBJ2-5; D gene: NA; CDR3 DNA: TGTGCCAGCAGCAAACCTTCTAATTGGGAACCTAAGAAAGAGACCCAGTACTTC; CDR3 protein: CASSKPSNWEPKKETQYF
V gene: TRBV6-5; clone size: NA; J gene: TRBJ2-3; D gene: TRBD2; CDR3 DNA: TGTGCCAGCAGAGGGCTAGCGGGATGGGCAGATACGCAGTATTTT; CDR3 protein: CASRGLAGWADTQYF
V gene: TRBV28; clone size: once; J gene: TRBJ1-4; D gene: TRBD1; CDR3 DNA: TGTGCCAGCAGTTTGACAGGGGCGGGATTTAATGAAAAACTGTTTTTT; CDR3 protein: CASSLTGAGFNEKLFF
V gene: TRBV5-1; clone size: NA; J gene: TRBJ2-3; D gene: TRBD2; CDR3 DNA: TGCGCCAGCAGCTTGCTCGCCCCCACTTGGCGGGGGGACACCACAGATACGCAGTATTTT; CDR3 protein: CASSLLAPTWRGDTTDTQYF
V gene: TRBV6-6; clone size: few; J gene: TRBJ1-2; D gene: TRBD1; CDR3 DNA: TGTGCCAGCATCCGGGGGGACAGCGTCGGGTGGGGCTACACCTTC; CDR3 protein: CASIRGDSVGWGYTF
V gene: TRBV5-4; clone size: NA; J gene: TRBJ1-3; D gene: TRBD1; CDR3 DNA: TGTGCCAGCAGCGGACAGGGCTCTGGAAACACCATATATTTT; CDR3 protein: CASSGQGSGNTIYF
V gene: TRBV19; clone size: NA; J gene: TRBJ2-6; D gene: NA; CDR3 DNA: TGTGCCAGTAGTACCTTAAAAGGGGGTTGGGGGGCCAACGTCCTGACTTTC; CDR3 protein: CASSTLKGGWGANVLTF
V gene: TRBV10-3; clone size: NA; J gene: TRBJ1-3; D gene: NA; CDR3 DNA: TGTGCCATCAGTGAGGTCATAGGGACCAGCTCTGGAAACACCATATATTTT; CDR3 protein: CAISEVIGTSSGNTIYF
V gene: TRBV9; clone size: NA; J gene: TRBJ2-7; D gene: NA; CDR3 DNA: TGTGCCAGCAGCGTAGACCCCCTTGGGGCCTACGAGCAGTACTTC; CDR3 protein: CASSVDPLGAYEQYF
V gene: TRBV13; clone size: few; J gene: TRBJ2-5; D gene: NA; CDR3 DNA: TGTGCCAGCAGCTTAGGGTACCAAGAGACCCAGTACTTC; CDR3 protein: CASSLGYQETQYF
V gene: TRBV6-5; clone size: NA; J gene: TRBJ2-7; D gene: NA; CDR3 DNA: TGTGCCAGCGATTGGGGCGCTATCTTCCACGAGCAGTACTTC; CDR3 protein: CASDWGAIFHEQYF
V gene: TRBV9; clone size: NA; J gene: TRBJ2-4; D gene: NA; CDR3 DNA: TGTGCCAGCAGCGTAGGTGGCAGGGGAGCCAAAAACATTCAGTACTTC; CDR3 protein: CASSVGGRGAKNIQYF
V gene: TRBV4-1; clone size: NA; J gene: TRBJ2-5; D gene: TRBD2; CDR3 DNA: TGCGCCAGCAGCCAAGAGGGACTAGCGGGAGCATCAGAGACCCAGTACTTC; CDR3 protein: CASSQEGLAGASETQYF
V gene: TRBV19; clone size: once; J gene: TRBJ2-5; D gene: NA; CDR3 DNA: TGTGCCAGTAGTGGAGCAGTAGAGACCCAGTACTTC; CDR3 protein: CASSGAVETQYF
V gene: TRBV11-2; clone size: NA; J gene: TRBJ2-3; D gene: NA; CDR3 DNA: TGTGCCAGCAGCTGGGGGACCGGCACAGATACGCAGTATTTT; CDR3 protein: CASSWGTGTDTQYF
V gene: TRBV18; clone size: NA; J gene: TRBJ2-7; D gene: NA; CDR3 DNA: TGTGCCAGCTCACCCATACAGGGCACCTACGAGCAGTACTTC; CDR3 protein: CASSPIQGTYEQYF
V gene: TRBV7-2; clone size: NA; J gene: TRBJ2-5; D gene: NA; CDR3 DNA: TGTGCCAGCAGCTCGCAGCGGTTGGGTGTGCGGCAAGAGACCCAGTACTTC; CDR3 protein: CASSSQRLGVRQETQYF
V gene: TRBV5-6; clone size: NA; J gene: TRBJ2-5; D gene: NA; CDR3 DNA: TGTGCCAGCAGCCTACAGGGCGGGGCCAGGGAGACCCAGTACTTC; CDR3 protein: CASSLQGGARETQYF
V gene: TRBV19; clone size: NA; J gene: TRBJ2-2; D gene: TRBD2; CDR3 DNA: TGTGCCAGTAACATAGCGGGAGGATTATCCGGGGAGCTGTTTTTT; CDR3 protein: CASNIAGGLSGELFF
V gene: TRBV5-1; clone size: NA; J gene: TRBJ2-2; D gene: NA; CDR3 DNA: TGCGCCAGCAGCTTGGCGACGACAGACACCGGGGAGCTGTTTTTT; CDR3 protein: CASSLATTDTGELFF
V gene: TRBV25-1; clone size: NA; J gene: TRBJ2-1; D gene: TRBD2; CDR3 DNA: TGTGCCAGCAGCTGGACTAGCTCCAATGAGCAGTTCTTC; CDR3 protein: CASSWTSSNEQFF
V gene: TRBV18; clone size: NA; J gene: TRBJ2-5; D gene: TRBD2; CDR3 DNA: TGTGCCAGCTCATCGACTAGCGGGGGCGGTGAGACCCAGTACTTC; CDR3 protein: CASSSTSGGGETQYF
V gene: TRBV4-3; clone size: NA; J gene: TRBJ2-3; D gene: TRBD1; CDR3 DNA: TGCGCCAGCAGCCAAGCTCGGGGACAGGGCACAGATACGCAGTATTTT; CDR3 protein: CASSQARGQGTDTQYF
V gene: TRBV5-5; clone size: NA; J gene: TRBJ1-1; D gene: NA; CDR3 DNA: TGTGCCAGCAGCTTGGCCGCGAGGCACACTGAAGCTTTCTTT; CDR3 protein: CASSLAARHTEAFF
V gene: TRBV5-4; clone size: NA; J gene: TRBJ2-5; D gene: NA; CDR3 DNA: TGTGCCAGCAACGCCGGGAGCTCGCGACAAGAGACCCAGTACTTC; CDR3 protein: CASNAGSSRQETQYF
V gene: TRBV7-2; clone size: NA; J gene: TRBJ2-5; D gene: TRBD2; CDR3 DNA: TGTGCCAGCAGCCGAAGCGGGGGCGAGACCCAGTACTTC; CDR3 protein: CASSRSGGETQYF
V gene: TRBV6-1; clone size: NA; J gene: TRBJ1-2; D gene: NA; CDR3 DNA: TGTGCCAGCAGTGAAACCCTCGGGACGTATGGCTACACCTTC; CDR3 protein: CASSETLGTYGYTF